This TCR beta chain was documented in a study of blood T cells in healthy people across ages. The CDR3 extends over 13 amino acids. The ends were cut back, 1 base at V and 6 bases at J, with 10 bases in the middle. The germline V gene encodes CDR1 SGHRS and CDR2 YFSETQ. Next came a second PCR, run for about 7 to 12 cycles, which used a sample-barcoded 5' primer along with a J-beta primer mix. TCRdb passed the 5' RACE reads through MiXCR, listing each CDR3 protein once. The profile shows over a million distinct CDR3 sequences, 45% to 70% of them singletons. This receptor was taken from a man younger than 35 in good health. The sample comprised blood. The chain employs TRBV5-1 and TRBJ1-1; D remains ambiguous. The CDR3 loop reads CASSLSGIAEAFF. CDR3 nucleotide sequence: TGCGCCAGCAGCTTGTCCGGGATTGCTGAAGCTTTCTTT. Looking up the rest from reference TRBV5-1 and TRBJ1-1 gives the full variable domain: KAGVTQTPRYLIKTRGQQVTLSCSPISGHRSVSWYQQTPGQGLQFLFEYFSETQRNKGNFPGRFSGRQFSNSRSEMNVSTLELGDSALYLCASSLSGIAEAFFGQGTRLTVV.